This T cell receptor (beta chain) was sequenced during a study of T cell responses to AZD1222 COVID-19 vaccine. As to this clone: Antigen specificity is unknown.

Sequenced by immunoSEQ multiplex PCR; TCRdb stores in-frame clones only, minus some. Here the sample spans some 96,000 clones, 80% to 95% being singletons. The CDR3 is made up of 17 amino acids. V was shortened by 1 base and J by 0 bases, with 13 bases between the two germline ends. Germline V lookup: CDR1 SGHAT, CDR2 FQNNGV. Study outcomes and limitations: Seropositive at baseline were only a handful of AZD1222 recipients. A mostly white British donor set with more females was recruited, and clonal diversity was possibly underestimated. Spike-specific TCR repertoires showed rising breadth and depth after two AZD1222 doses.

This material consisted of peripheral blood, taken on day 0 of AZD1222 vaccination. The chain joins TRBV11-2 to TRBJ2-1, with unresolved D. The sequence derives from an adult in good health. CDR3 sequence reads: CASSLVGQSSSYNEQFF. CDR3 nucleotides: TGTGCCAGCAGCTTAGTTGGGCAGAGTAGCTCCTACAATGAGCAGTTCTTC.